The 22 T cell receptor beta chains reported below all come from one sample, sequenced in a study of graft-versus-host responses after intestinal transplantation. Profiled with immunoSEQ multiplex PCR; TCRdb holds only in-frame clones, not every one. The profile covers over 75,000 clones, with 85% to 95% appearing a single time and roughly 0.07% taken by the ten largest. Their cognate antigens are unknown. Sequences were derived from unstimulated CD8+ T cells sorted from spleen or lymph node cells, sampled before transplant. These receptors came from a human donor who was the organ donor for an intestinal transplant.

The chain recombines TRBV4-1 with TRBJ1-2, with TRBD1 as a possible D gene (5 bases). V lost 0 bases and J 5 bases, leaving 13 bases between the germline ends. Germline-derived CDR1 and CDR2 are MGHRA and YSYEKL. This CDR3 has 15 residues. The CDR3 sequence: CASSQDPATGYGYTF. CDR3 in DNA: TGCGCCAGCAGCCAAGACCCCGCCACAGGATATGGCTACACCTTC.

The rearrangement joins TRBV28 to TRBJ1-1, with D unresolved. V was shortened by 6 bases and J by 0 bases, with 17 bases between the two germline ends. The CDR3 extends over 16 amino acids. CDR1 and CDR2 from the germline V gene are MDHEN and SYDVKM. The CDR3 DNA is TGTGCCAGCAGCGCCCTAGGAGGACCGCTGAACACTGAAGCTTTCTTT. This encodes CASSALGGPLNTEAFF.

This chain links TRBV7-9 with TRBJ2-6, with unresolved D. The CDR3 runs to 16 residues. The V and J ends lost 5 bases and 2 bases respectively, with 13 bases between them. Germline V gene lookup returns CDR1 SEHNR and CDR2 FQNEAQ (reference sequence). The CDR3 region is CASSPRQVPGANVLTF. The CDR3 region has the DNA TGTGCCAGCAGCCCCAGGCAAGTACCTGGGGCCAACGTCCTGACTTTC.

The chain has TRBV2 and TRBJ2-7, with a tentative D call TRBD2 (6 bases). CDR1 SNHLY and CDR2 FYNNEI come from the germline V gene. This CDR3 comprises 14 residues. V lost 3 bases and J 3 bases, leaving 12 bases between the germline ends. This CDR3 reads CASSDRPSDYEQYF. The CDR3 DNA reads as TGTGCCAGCAGTGACCGGCCTAGCGACTACGAGCAGTACTTC. Combining the CDR3 with reference TRBV2 and TRBJ2-7 gives the whole variable domain EPEVTQTPSHQVTQMGQEVILRCVPISNHLYFYWYRQILGQKVEFLVSFYNNEISEKSEIFDDQFSVERPDGSNFTLKIRSTKLEDSAMYFCASSDRPSDYEQYFGPGTRLTVT.

The gene calls are TRBV4-1 and TRBJ2-7, with 14 bases lining up with TRBD2. Germline V gene data show CDR1 as MGHRA and CDR2 as YSYEKL. Trimming took 4 bases from V and 5 from J; bases not matched to a gene: 10. This CDR3 spans 17 amino acids. The CDR3 here is CASSLRLAGGPVNEQYF. DNA for the CDR3: TGCGCCAGCAGCCTTAGACTAGCGGGGGGGCCGGTTAACGAGCAGTACTTC.

This clone was counted a single time. This rearrangement joins TRBV20-1 to TRBJ2-5, with D maybe TRBD1 (6 bases). From germline, CDR1 is DFQATT and CDR2 SNEGSKA (reference sequence). The CDR3 runs 9 residues. The CDR3 spells CGGGETQYF. In DNA form, the CDR3 reads TGCGGGGGCGGGGAGACCCAGTACTTC.

CDR3 in amino acids: CASSAGQFGYGYTF. The CDR3 DNA reads TGTGCCAGCAGCGCGGGACAGTTCGGCTATGGCTACACCTTC. V usage is TRBV7-9 and J usage is TRBJ1-2; TRBD1 matches at 7 bases. The V and J ends lost 5 bases and 4 bases, in that order; junction bases with no gene match: 7. Per germline, CDR1 SEHNR and CDR2 FQNEAQ (reference sequence). This CDR3 spans 14 amino acids.

The gene calls are TRBV6-5 and TRBJ2-2; D unresolved. Per the germline V gene, CDR1 is MNHEY and CDR2 is SVGAGI. The CDR3 covers 14 residues. Trimming took 7 bases from V and 4 from J, leaving 13 bases between them. The CDR3 DNA reads TGTGCCAGCACGATCGATCGACTCACCGGGGAGCTGTTTTTT. Translating it yields CASTIDRLTGELFF.

The chain carries TRBV7-3 and TRBJ2-1; weak D call: TRBD2 (5 bases). V was trimmed by 4 bases and J by 8 bases, leaving 9 bases between them. Germline V gene sequence: CDR1 SGHTA, CDR2 FQGTGA. This CDR3 spans 12 amino acids. CDR3: CASSYSGDEQFF. Here the CDR3 DNA reads TGTGCCAGCAGCTACTCCGGGGATGAGCAGTTCTTC.

The J gene is TRBJ2-2, the V gene TRBV4-1, with D tentatively TRBD2 (6 bases). Trimming took 4 bases from V and 4 from J, leaving 22 bases between them. Germline V lookup: CDR1 MGHRA, CDR2 YSYEKL. The CDR3 extends over 18 amino acids. CDR3 region: CASSRDYLWGESTGELFF. Here the CDR3 DNA reads TGCGCCAGCAGCCGCGATTACCTATGGGGGGAGAGCACCGGGGAGCTGTTTTTT.

The genes are TRBV9 and TRBJ1-6; D unclear. The V and J ends lost 4 bases and 0 bases respectively, with 11 bases between them. CDR3 length: 16 amino acids. CDR1 and CDR2 from the germline V gene are SGDLS and YYNGEE. CDR3 sequence: CASSPALSSYNSPLHF. In DNA, the CDR3 is TGTGCCAGCAGCCCTGCCTTGAGCTCCTATAATTCACCCCTCCACTTT. The variable domain in full, with the rest retrieved from reference TRBV9 and TRBJ1-6, is DSGVTQTPKHLITATGQRVTLRCSPRSGDLSVYWYQQSLDQGLQFLIQYYNGEERAKGNILERFSAQQFPDLHSELNLSSLELGDSALYFCASSPALSSYNSPLHFGNGTRLTVT.

The chain has TRBV7-8 and TRBJ2-7; TRBD2 matches 10 bases. Per germline, CDR1 SGHVS and CDR2 FQNEAQ. The CDR3 is made up of 15 amino acids. V was clipped by 5 bases and J by 4 bases; unmatched bases: 8. The CDR3 DNA is TGTGCCAGCAGCGATAGCGGGGGGCCCCCTTACGAGCAGTACTTC. Amino acids: CASSDSGGPPYEQYF.

This clone was seen only once. This sequence joins TRBV6-5 and TRBJ2-7, with D unclear. This CDR3 contains 15 residues. In germline, CDR1 is MNHEY, CDR2 SVGAGI. V dropped 0 bases and J dropped 2 bases, with 11 bases sitting between them. CDR3 in amino acids: CASSYSSVTPYEQYF. As DNA, the CDR3 is TGTGCCAGCAGTTACTCGTCGGTCACTCCCTACGAGCAGTACTTC.

This chain links TRBV30 with TRBJ1-6, with D uncertain. V dropped 5 bases and J dropped 0 bases, with 11 bases sitting between them. The CDR3 has 15 amino acids. CDR1 and CDR2 (germline): GTSNPN, SVGIG (reference sequence). As DNA, the CDR3 is TGTGCCTGGCGTTATGAGGGCTCCTATAATTCACCCCTCCACTTT. This gives the protein CAWRYEGSYNSPLHF.

The V and J genes are TRBV19 and TRBJ1-3, with TRBD1 matching over 9 bases. V lost 3 bases to trimming and J lost 2 bases; unmatched junction nucleotides: 2. CDR1 and CDR2 from the germline V gene are LNHDA and SQIVND (reference sequence). This CDR3 contains 15 residues. CDR3 residues: CASSIGTGPGNTIYF. The CDR3 DNA sequence: TGTGCCAGTAGTATTGGGACAGGGCCTGGAAACACCATATATTTT.

The CDR3 sequence is CASSHTGLSGNTIYF. The CDR3 coding sequence is TGTGCCAGCAGCCACACAGGGCTCTCTGGAAACACCATATATTTT. The V and J genes are TRBV7-9 and TRBJ1-3; D possibly corresponds to TRBD1 (6 bases). V shed 5 bases and J shed 0 bases, with 11 bases lying between them. Germline values: CDR1 SEHNR, CDR2 FQNEAQ (reference sequence). The CDR3 is 15 amino acids.

This chain links TRBV7-8 with TRBJ2-7, with TRBD1 matching over 7 bases. CDR1 is SGHVS and CDR2 is FQNEAQ in the germline V gene. V lost 5 bases and J lost 5; bases outside the gene matches: 9. The CDR3 runs 14 residues. The CDR3 loop is CASSPPDRVHEQYF. DNA of the CDR3: TGTGCCAGCAGCCCCCCCGACAGGGTCCACGAGCAGTACTTC. Drawing the rest from reference TRBV7-8 and TRBJ2-7, the complete variable domain is GAGVSQSPRYKVAKRGQDVALRCDPISGHVSLFWYQQALGQGPEFLTYFQNEAQLDKSGLPSDRFFAERPEGSVSTLKIQRTQQEDSAVYLCASSPPDRVHEQYFGPGTRLTVT.

The chain employs TRBV9 and TRBJ2-2; 10 positions match TRBD2. The CDR3 is 18 residues long. Germline values: CDR1 SGDLS, CDR2 YYNGEE. The V gene end was trimmed by 4 bases and the J gene end by 3 bases; junction bases not matched to a gene: 12. CDR3 nucleotide sequence: TGTGCCAGCAGCCCAGGCGGAGCGGGGGGGCTAGACACCGGGGAGCTGTTTTTT. Translated: CASSPGGAGGLDTGELFF.

This chain uses TRBV13 with TRBJ1-4, with 10 bases matching TRBD1. The CDR3 is 16 residues long. The germline V gene encodes CDR1 PRHDT and CDR2 FYEKMQ (reference sequence). The junction had 6 bases not matched to a gene; V was cut back by 0 bases and J by 8 bases. CDR3 sequence: CASSLGGTGVGEKLFF. The CDR3 nucleotides read TGTGCCAGCAGCTTAGGAGGGACAGGGGTCGGGGAAAAACTGTTTTTT.

The chain employs TRBV19 and TRBJ1-2; 8 bases fit TRBD1. Germline CDR1 and CDR2: LNHDA and SQIVND (reference sequence). The V and J ends lost 7 bases and 8 bases, in that order; junction bases with no gene match: 24. This CDR3 region has 18 residues. This chain's CDR3 is CASIQFPGQVLYLEGYTF. Written as DNA, the CDR3 is TGTGCCAGTATCCAATTCCCGGGACAGGTACTTTACCTAGAGGGCTACACCTTC.

The chain has TRBV5-1 and TRBJ2-7; 10 bases map to TRBD1. V lost 5 bases to trimming and J lost 5 bases; unmatched junction nucleotides: 4. CDR1 SGHRS and CDR2 YFSETQ come from the germline V gene. The CDR3 sequence is 13 residues long. The CDR3 DNA is TGCGCCAGCAGTGGGACAGGGGAAGACGAGCAGTACTTC. Translation: CASSGTGEDEQYF.

The sample holds one count of this clone. The rearrangement uses TRBV14 and TRBJ1-2, with TRBD1 identical over 7 bases. CDR1 and CDR2 (germline): SGHDN, FVKESK. The CDR3 spans 15 residues. The ends lost 1 base at V and 1 base at J; junction bases unmatched: 3. The CDR3 sequence is CASSQGTGVNYGYTF. CDR3 DNA: TGTGCCAGCAGCCAAGGAACAGGGGTTAACTATGGCTACACCTTC. The variable domain in full, with the rest retrieved from reference TRBV14 and TRBJ1-2, is EAGVTQFPSHSVIEKGQTVTLRCDPISGHDNLYWYRRVMGKEIKFLLHFVKESKQDESGMPNNRFLAERTGGTYSTLKVQPAELEDSGVYFCASSQGTGVNYGYTFGSGTRLTVV.